Below, one T cell receptor beta chain is given with its context. Its target is not known. The record originates from a study of shared clonotypes between healthy human individuals. Overall study findings and caveats: Compared with clonotypes that all four donors shared, non-shared clonotypes had lower generation probabilities.

The CDR3 loop spans 13 amino acids. The germline gives CDR1 SGHNT, CDR2 YYREEE (reference sequence). V dropped 4 bases and J dropped 7; count of bases not matched to a gene: 7. Libraries were prepared by immunoSEQ multiplex PCR; TCRdb keeps only in-frame clonotypes and omits some of them. The table includes some 2,000,000 clones, 90% to 96% detected once. The CD4+ fraction was divided into a CD45RA+ naive subset and a CD45RA-negative memory subset. The chain combines TRBV5-4 with TRBJ1-1; TRBD1 aligns across 7 bases. Sequencing input: naive CD4+ T cells sorted from blood. Stated subset: CD45RA+ positively selected. The sequence was collected from a man aged 18 to 30 in good health. CDR3 in DNA: TGTGCCAGCAGCGTGGACAGGACGGGTGAAGCTTTCTTT. Protein sequence: CASSVDRTGEAFF.